This T cell receptor beta chain was retrieved from a study of siplizumab effects on memory and regulatory T cells. The wider study: Siplizumab-free reactions were matched to approximately 1 ug/mL siplizumab reactions in paired mixed lymphocyte cultures.

Comment on this clone: What it binds is not known. This could be a read error, since a much larger clone is one nucleotide away.

In the mixed lymphocyte reaction, cells were cocultured for 6 days at 37°C. A 1:1 mixture was made of responder PBMCs labelled with CFSE and stimulator PBMCs labelled with Violet Dye. Sequenced by immunoSEQ multiplex PCR; TCRdb stores in-frame clones only, minus some. The sample records around 8,000 clones, less than 45% being singletons. General study findings and limits: Mappable alloreactive CD4+ clones came from Treg cells roughly 65% of the time on average with siplizumab, against roughly 29% in controls. Memory cells seemed less diverse than naive T cells, which also seemed major contributors to the alloresponse.

This CDR3 has 15 residues. Germline loops: CDR1 SGHKS, CDR2 YYEKEE (reference sequence). Specimen: CFSE-low (dividing) CD8+ T cells sorted from an allogeneic mixed lymphocyte reaction. The source is a human donor in good health; the cells came from an allogeneic mixed lymphocyte reaction. The chain is built from TRBV5-5 and TRBJ2-2, with D possibly called TRBD1 or TRBD2 (5 bases each). CDR3 sequence (DNA): TGTGCCAGCAGCTTGGGTTGGGGGAACACCGGGAAGCTGTTTTTT. Protein: CASSLGWGNTGKLFF.